These T cell receptor beta chains were read from a single sample in a study of blood T cell repertoires in COVID-19. Using immunoSEQ multiplex PCR, the repertoire was profiled, and TCRdb retains in-frame clones only, with some absent. Of roughly 100,000 clones detected, 86% appear once; the ten largest clones hold about 19%. Specimen: peripheral blood. The receptor source for this set is an elderly woman with acute or convalescent COVID-19. CDR3s include the opening cysteine and the closing phenylalanine or tryptophan. The D gene is left open where the match is weak. A clone size is listed for some rows: how often the clone was seen (once, few, many), or a class if it is expanded.

size,V,D,J,DNA,CDR3
-,TRBV18,-,TRBJ1-3,TGTGCCAGCTCACCCTCCCAGGCGAACTCTGGAAACACCATATATTTT,CASSPSQANSGNTIYF
-,TRBV3-1/TRBV3-2,TRBD1,TRBJ1-2,TGTGCCAGCAGCCCTCGGACAGGGCCCGTGGGGTCTTATGGCTACACCTTC,CASSPRTGPVGSYGYTF
-,TRBV5-4,-,TRBJ2-5,TGTGCCAGCAGGCTAGGACAGAACCAAGAGACCCAGTACTTC,CASRLGQNQETQYF
-,TRBV6-5,TRBD2,TRBJ2-7,TGTGCCAGCGCCCCGGTCGGGGGGGCCCTCTACGAGCAGTACTTC,CASAPVGGALYEQYF
-,TRBV3-1/TRBV3-2,-,TRBJ2-1,TGTGCCAGCAGCCAGTGGGGGGGCCTGGATGAGCAGTTCTTC,CASSQWGGLDEQFF
-,TRBV19,-,TRBJ1-5,TGTGCCAGTAGTAACGACAGGAGCAATCAGCCCCAGCATTTT,CASSNDRSNQPQHF
-,TRBV4-2,-,TRBJ2-3,TGTGCCAGCAGCCAAGTATCGGGGGAACTCACAGATACGCAGTATTTT,CASSQVSGELTDTQYF
-,TRBV9,TRBD2,TRBJ2-3,TGTGCCAGCAGCGGAGACCCTTCCCTAGCGGCCACAGATACGCAGTATTTT,CASSGDPSLAATDTQYF
-,TRBV19,TRBD1,TRBJ1-2,TGTGCCAGTAGCATGGACAGGGGTTACGGCTACACCTTC,CASSMDRGYGYTF
-,TRBV6-5,-,TRBJ1-4,TGTGCCAGCAGTTCCCCGGGACACGCGAATGAAAAACTGTTTTTT,CASSSPGHANEKLFF
-,TRBV24-1,TRBD1,TRBJ1-2,TGTGCCACCAGTGACGGGATGGGACAGGGATATGGCTACACCTTC,CATSDGMGQGYGYTF
-,TRBV11-2,-,TRBJ1-6,TGTGCCAGCAGCTTAGACCGGTTATCGGCCCTCCACTTT,CASSLDRLSALHF
-,TRBV5-4,-,TRBJ1-1,TGTGCCAGCAGCTTGGGAGGGTGGGGGGACGGAGCTTTCTTT,CASSLGGWGDGAFF
-,TRBV7-8,TRBD1,TRBJ2-3,TGTGCCAGCAGCTTAGGTCAGGGGGTAGATACGCAGTATTTT,CASSLGQGVDTQYF
-,TRBV19,TRBD2,TRBJ2-2,TGTGCCAGTTCCGGCGGGGGGGCAACCGGGGAGCTGTTTTTT,CASSGGGATGELFF
-,TRBV28,TRBD1,TRBJ1-3,TGTGCCAGCAGTTCCCCTAGGGGGCTAGGAAACACCATATATTTT,CASSSPRGLGNTIYF
once,TRBV7-2,-,TRBJ2-7,TGTGCCAGCAGCTCTCAGGGTCTGTCGACCTACGAGCAGTACTTC,CASSSQGLSTYEQYF
once,TRBV5-4,TRBD1,TRBJ1-4,TGTGCCAGCAGCACCCAAACAGGGGGCGTAACTAATGAAAAACTGTTTTTT,CASSTQTGGVTNEKLFF
-,TRBV7-6,TRBD2,TRBJ2-3,TGTGCCAGCAGCCTACTAGCGGGGCAGAGAGATACGCAGTATTTT,CASSLLAGQRDTQYF
-,TRBV24-1,TRBD2,TRBJ2-2,TGTGCCACCAGTGATTCTCTACCGGGGCGGGAGGGCGTCACCGGGGAGCTGTTTTTT,CATSDSLPGREGVTGELFF
-,TRBV6-1,TRBD2,TRBJ2-1,TGTGCCAGCAGTGGTGGGACTAGCGGGGGGGCCATCTACAATGAGCAGTTCTTC,CASSGGTSGGAIYNEQFF
-,TRBV6-5,TRBD1,TRBJ2-1,TGTGCCAGCAGGCCGGGACAGGGGAGAAATGAGCAGTTCTTC,CASRPGQGRNEQFF
few,TRBV4-1,-,TRBJ2-1,TGCGCCAGCAGCCAAGCGGACTTGGGACTTTCTATCAATGAGCAGTTCTTC,CASSQADLGLSINEQFF
-,TRBV5-5,-,TRBJ2-1,TGTGCCAGCAGCTCAAGGGGGGGCTCCTACAATGAGCAGTTCTTC,CASSSRGGSYNEQFF
-,TRBV19,TRBD1,TRBJ1-4,TGTGCCAGTAGGGGCAGGGGGGATGAAAAACTGTTTTTT,CASRGRGDEKLFF
-,TRBV4-1,-,TRBJ2-2,TGCGCCAGCAGCCAGACAGGAAGGGGACAGAACACCGGGGAGCTGTTTTTT,CASSQTGRGQNTGELFF
-,TRBV5-1,TRBD1,TRBJ1-2,TGCGCCAGCAGCCCGGGGGCACAGGGGTATGGCTACACCTTC,CASSPGAQGYGYTF
-,TRBV28,TRBD1,TRBJ1-5,TGTGCCAGCAGCCGCACAGGGGGCATGCAGCCCCAGCATTTT,CASSRTGGMQPQHF
-,TRBV5-1,TRBD2,TRBJ2-5,TGCGCCAGCAGCTTGGCCTCTAGCGGGGGGGGAGAGACCCAGTACTTC,CASSLASSGGGETQYF
-,TRBV18,-,TRBJ2-5,TGTGCCAGCTCACCACACAGCCAAGAGACCCAGTACTTC,CASSPHSQETQYF
-,TRBV18,TRBD1,TRBJ2-7,TGTGCCAGCTCGCAAGGACAGGCGAGCTACTACGAGCAGTACTTC,CASSQGQASYYEQYF
-,TRBV19,-,TRBJ1-2,TGTGCCAGTAGTATGGACAAAGACTATGGCTACACCTTC,CASSMDKDYGYTF
-,TRBV11-3,TRBD1,TRBJ2-7,TGTGCCAGCAGCTCAAGGACAGGGCATGGCGAGCAGTACTTC,CASSSRTGHGEQYF
-,TRBV5-1,TRBD2,TRBJ2-3,TGCGCCAGCTCCCACGGGGTAGCGGGGGGTAGGGGCACAGATACGCAGTATTTT,CASSHGVAGGRGTDTQYF
-,TRBV2,TRBD1,TRBJ2-1,TGTGCCAGCAGTCCTCGGACAGGGGCGACCCGGTACAATGAGCAGTTCTTC,CASSPRTGATRYNEQFF
-,TRBV9,TRBD2,TRBJ2-2,TGTGCCAGCAGCGCCGGACTAGCGGCTAACACCGGGGAGCTGTTTTTT,CASSAGLAANTGELFF
-,TRBV5-1,-,TRBJ2-2,TGCGCCAGCAGCTTGGCAGGGGCGAACACCGGGGAGCTGTTTTTT,CASSLAGANTGELFF
-,TRBV30,-,TRBJ2-1,TGTGCCTGGAGTGTACGGGATGAGCAGTTCTTC,CAWSVRDEQFF
-,TRBV2,TRBD1,TRBJ1-2,TGTGCCAGCAGTGGGACAGGGGGCGGTTATGGCTACACCTTC,CASSGTGGGYGYTF
once,TRBV19,TRBD1,TRBJ2-5,TGTGCCAGTAGTATGAGTGTAGGGGGCTGGAGAGAGACCCAGTACTTC,CASSMSVGGWRETQYF
-,TRBV5-1,TRBD2,TRBJ2-5,TGCGCCAGCAGCCCTAGCGGGGGGAACCAAGAGACCCAGTACTTC,CASSPSGGNQETQYF
-,TRBV19,-,TRBJ1-3,TGTGCCAGTAGTGTAGCGGACAGCCCTGGAAACACCATATATTTT,CASSVADSPGNTIYF
-,TRBV5-1,-,TRBJ2-1,TGCGCCAGCACCACCATGGGAGGTACACCCAATGAGCAGTTCTTC,CASTTMGGTPNEQFF
-,TRBV10-3,-,TRBJ1-1,TGTGCCATCAGGCAGGACACTGAAGCTTTCTTT,CAIRQDTEAFF
-,TRBV12-3/TRBV12-4,-,TRBJ2-5,TGTGCCAGCAGTTTCTATGGGAGAGAGACCCAGTACTTC,CASSFYGRETQYF
-,TRBV24-1,TRBD1,TRBJ1-2,TGTGCCACCAGTGACGTGACAGGGGGCTATGGCTACACCTTC,CATSDVTGGYGYTF
-,TRBV7-2,-,TRBJ1-2,TGTGCCAGCAGATCAGGAGGGGGGGGACTCAACTATGGCTACACCTTC,CASRSGGGGLNYGYTF
-,TRBV7-9,TRBD2,TRBJ2-5,TGTGCCAGCAGCTTAGGGAGACTAGCGGGGGGCTGGGCCCAAGAGACCCAGTACTTC,CASSLGRLAGGWAQETQYF
-,TRBV7-2,-,TRBJ2-5,TGTGCCAGCAGCCCCCATGACTTCGGCCTGAGAGGAACCCAGTACTTC,CASSPHDFGLRGTQYF
-,TRBV9,-,TRBJ2-5,TGTGCCAGCAGCGTAGACAGAGAGGAGACCCAGTACTTC,CASSVDREETQYF